This is a list of T cell receptor beta chains from one sample in a study of CD4 and CD8 cells across lung adenocarcinoma regions. TCRdb itself ran the PCR reads through MiXCR, one entry per CDR3 protein. The sample records 6,500 to 10,000 distinct CDR3 sequences, about 51% being singletons. The specimen sequenced was CD8+ T cells from the center of a lung tumor. These receptors all come from a female donor with lung adenocarcinoma. The CD4 and CD8 labels of this study may be unreliable. Each CDR3 is given with its conserved first and last residue. D genes are given only for firm matches. Clone size, where shown, is once, few, many, or a class for clones that have expanded.

d_call,v_call,j_call,clone_size,cdr3_aa,cdr3_nt
NA,TRBV6-1,TRBJ1-1,medium-sized,CASSEGPAGVF,TGTGCCAGCAGTGAAGGGCCGGCGGGAGTGTTT
NA,TRBV29-1,TRBJ2-1,NA,CSVQAYNEQFF,TGCAGCGTTCAAGCCTACAATGAGCAGTTCTTC
NA,TRBV7-2,TRBJ2-3,NA,CASTFVGSTNTQYF,TGTGCCAGCACCTTCGTAGGAAGCACAAATACTCAGTATTTC
NA,TRBV10-3,TRBJ2-4,NA,CAGNQGLAKDTQYF,TGTGCGGGGAACCAGGGACTTGCCAAAGACACCCAGTACTTC
TRBD2,TRBV7-2,TRBJ2-2,NA,CASRAGAKTGELFF,TGTGCCAGCAGAGCGGGAGCGAAGACCGGTGAGCTGTTTTTT
TRBD2,TRBV7-6,TRBJ2-3,NA,CAGGLGGDDEDTQYF,TGTGCCGGGGGCCTCGGGGGGGATGACGAAGATACCCAGTATTTC
NA,TRBV6-1,TRBJ2-5,NA,CASGGSGGRGPETQYF,TGTGCCAGCGGGGGCTCTGGGGGCCGTGGCCCAGAGACCCAGTATTTC
NA,TRBV11-2,TRBJ2-4,NA,CASGSGRGPKNTQYF,TGTGCCAGCGGCTCGGGGCGGGGGCCCAAAAACACGCAGTACTTC
TRBD2,TRBV6-4,TRBJ2-2,medium-sized,CASSASGSTGELFF,TGTGCCAGCAGTGCTAGCGGGAGCACCGGGGAGCTGTTTTTT
NA,TRBV6-4,TRBJ2-4,NA,CARGHGGTVQDTQYF,TGTGCCAGGGGGCACGGGGGCACTGTCCAAGACACTCAGTACTTC
NA,TRBV6-1,TRBJ2-6,NA,CASSEREISSGANVQTF,TGTGCCAGCAGTGAGAGGGAAATCAGCTCTGGGGCCAACGTGCAGACCTTC
NA,TRBV24-1,TRBJ2-1,NA,CATSGSLVIGEQFF,TGTGCCACCAGTGGCTCACTAGTGATCGGTGAGCAGTTCTTC
TRBD1,TRBV7-9,TRBJ2-3,large,CASSPGQGSSTDTQYF,TGTGCCAGCAGCCCCGGACAGGGCTCTAGCACAGATACGCAGTATTTT
NA,TRBV6-1,TRBJ2-3,NA,CAGKLGGRVQETQYF,TGTGCCGGGAAGCTCGGGGGCAGAGTACAAGAGACCCAGTATTTC
NA,TRBV7-3,TRBJ2-1,NA,CASSLIQGGGNEQYF,TGTGCCAGCAGCTTAATTCAGGGAGGGGGCAATGAGCAGTACTTT
NA,TRBV6-1,TRBJ2-5,NA,CASSEGSGQQETQYF,TGTGCCAGCAGTGAAGGTAGTGGGCAGCAAGAGACCCAGTACTTC
NA,TRBV7-2,TRBJ2-4,few,CAGLAGNIQYF,TGTGCCGGCCTTGCGGGGAACATCCAGTACTTC
TRBD1,TRBV5-4,TRBJ2-7,NA,CGSRGQGGTNTQYF,TGTGGCAGCAGGGGGCAGGGGGGCACAAACACGCAGTACTTC
NA,TRBV10-3,TRBJ2-5,many,CAISEEVAKEETQYF,TGTGCCATCAGTGAAGAGGTAGCGAAGGAAGAGACCCAGTACTTC
NA,TRBV6-1,TRBJ1-1,large,CASSEIGQGNTEAFF,TGTGCCAGCAGTGAAATAGGGCAGGGGAACACTGAAGCTTTCTTT
NA,TRBV11-1,TRBJ2-7,NA,CASSPRDGYEQYF,TGTGCCAGCAGCCCCCGGGACGGCTACGAGCAGTACTTC
NA,TRBV12-3/TRBV12-4,TRBJ1-1,NA,CASSFQGVGTEAFF,TGTGCCAGCAGTTTTCAGGGAGTGGGCACTGAAGCTTTCTTT
NA,TRBV6-1,TRBJ2-4,NA,CASNQGRAQNIQYF,TGTGCCAGCAACCAGGGACGTGCCCAAAACATTCAGTACTTC
NA,TRBV24-1,TRBJ2-2,few,CATAGQRDTGELFF,TGTGCCACCGCAGGGCAACGTGACACCGGGGAGCTGTTTTTT
NA,TRBV7-2,TRBJ2-5,NA,CASLDQDTQYF,TGTGCCAGCCTTGACCAAGACACCCAGTACTTC
TRBD2,TRBV6-1,TRBJ2-3,NA,CASRLPGGSTGKQYF,TGTGCCAGCAGACTACCGGGAGGGAGCACAGGGAAGCAGTATTTT
NA,TRBV12-3/TRBV12-4,TRBJ2-5,NA,CASSLGGLEIQYF,TGTGCCAGCAGTCTGGGGGGCCTAGAGATCCAGTACTTC
NA,TRBV28,TRBJ2-3,once,CASSPRFEDPDTQYF,TGTGCCAGCAGTCCAAGGTTCGAAGACCCAGATACGCAGTACTTT
NA,TRBV24-1,TRBJ2-1,medium-sized,CATMPRGGGLPQFF,TGTGCCACCATGCCGCGTGGGGGAGGTCTCCCCCAGTTCTTC
NA,TRBV7-7,TRBJ2-1,few,CASSPATVYEQFF,TGTGCTAGCAGCCCGGCAACAGTCTACGAGCAGTTCTTC
TRBD1,TRBV7-9,TRBJ1-4,few,CASTGGSTNEKLFF,TGTGCCAGCACAGGGGGCTCGACTAATGAAAAACTGTTTTTT
NA,TRBV7-2,TRBJ2-5,NA,CAGTGGGGPETQYF,TGTGCGGGGACCGGGGGCGGTGGCCCAGAGACCCAGTACTTT
TRBD2,TRBV19,TRBJ2-4,many,CASDGGSGGRNIQYF,TGTGCCAGTGACGGGGGTAGCGGGGGCAGAAACATTCAGTACTTC
TRBD2,TRBV7-2,TRBJ2-4,NA,CGSLAGNIQYF,TGCGGCAGCCTAGCGGGGAACATCCAGTACTTC
TRBD2,TRBV7-2,TRBJ2-5,many,CASSLGGGRQETQYF,TGTGCCAGCAGCTTAGGCGGGGGGCGACAAGAGACCCAGTACTTC
NA,TRBV28,TRBJ1-1,medium-sized,CASTSGGGGTNTEAFF,TGTGCCAGCACCTCCGGCGGAGGGGGGACGAACACTGAAGCTTTCTTT
TRBD2,TRBV6-1,TRBJ2-5,few,CASSVLAGGGTQYF,TGTGCCAGCAGTGTGCTAGCGGGGGGAGGGACCCAGTACTTC
TRBD2,TRBV7-2,TRBJ2-7,many,CASSPGAGGGEQYF,TGTGCCAGCAGCCCCGGGGCGGGAGGTGGCGAGCAGTACTTC
TRBD1,TRBV27,TRBJ1-6,NA,CASSLKGALRHSPLHF,TGTGCCAGCAGTTTGAAGGGGGCCCTACGACATTCACCCCTCCACTTT
TRBD2,TRBV5-3,TRBJ2-1,many,CARSFSPSGALYNEQFF,TGTGCCAGAAGCTTTTCACCTAGCGGGGCCTTATACAATGAGCAGTTCTTC
NA,TRBV19,TRBJ1-1,once,CASILGQGNTEAFF,TGTGCCAGTATCCTCGGACAAGGGAACACTGAAGCTTTCTTT
NA,TRBV6-4,TRBJ2-5,NA,CASGPRTGGPQDTQYF,TGTGCCAGCGGTCCTAGAACGGGCGGGCCCCAAGATACCCAGTATTTC